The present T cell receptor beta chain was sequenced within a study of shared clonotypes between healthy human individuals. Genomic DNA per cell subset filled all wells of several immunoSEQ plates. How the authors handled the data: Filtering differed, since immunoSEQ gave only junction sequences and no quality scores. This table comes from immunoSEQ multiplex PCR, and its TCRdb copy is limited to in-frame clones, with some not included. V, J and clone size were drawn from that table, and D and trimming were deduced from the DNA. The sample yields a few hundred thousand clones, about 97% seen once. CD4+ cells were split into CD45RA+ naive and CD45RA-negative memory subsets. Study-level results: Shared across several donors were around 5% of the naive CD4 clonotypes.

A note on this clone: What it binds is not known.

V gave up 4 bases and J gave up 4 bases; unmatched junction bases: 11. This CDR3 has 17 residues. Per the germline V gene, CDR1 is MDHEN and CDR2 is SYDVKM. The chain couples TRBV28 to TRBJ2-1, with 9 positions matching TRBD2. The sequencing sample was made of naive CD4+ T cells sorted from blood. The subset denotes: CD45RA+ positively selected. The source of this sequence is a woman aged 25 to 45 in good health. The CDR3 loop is CASSSGSIAGAYNEQFF. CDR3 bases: TGTGCCAGCAGTTCGGGTAGTATAGCGGGAGCGTACAATGAGCAGTTCTTC.